This TCR beta chain came from a study of CD8+ T cells in alopecia areata. General observations from the study: TCRs were shared less clearly across patients than in mice, possibly for HLA-related reasons. Compared with normal scalp, lesional scalp had higher clonality and more expanded CD8+ clones. Resident alphabeta T-cell populations of normal skin are likewise subject to sequencing in scalp samples.

RNA extraction and reverse transcription yielded cDNA as sequencing template. TCRdb's copy holds only in-frame clones and misses some; the assay was immunoSEQ multiplex PCR. The profile shows roughly 120,000 clones, roughly 69% of them singletons. Notes on this clone: Its target is unknown.

The CDR3 is 15 amino acids. Deletions cut 1 base from V and 4 bases from J, with 14 bases between. The germline CDR1 and CDR2 sequences are SGHNT and YYREEE (reference sequence). PBMCs yielded sorted CD4+ and CD8+ T cells. J is TRBJ2-5 and V is TRBV5-4; no clear D. This TCR came from a human donor in good health. The sequenced sample consisted of CD4+ T cells sorted from blood. This CDR3 is CASSLISASAETQYF. DNA for the CDR3: TGTGCCAGCAGCTTGATCTCCGCATCCGCAGAGACCCAGTACTTC.